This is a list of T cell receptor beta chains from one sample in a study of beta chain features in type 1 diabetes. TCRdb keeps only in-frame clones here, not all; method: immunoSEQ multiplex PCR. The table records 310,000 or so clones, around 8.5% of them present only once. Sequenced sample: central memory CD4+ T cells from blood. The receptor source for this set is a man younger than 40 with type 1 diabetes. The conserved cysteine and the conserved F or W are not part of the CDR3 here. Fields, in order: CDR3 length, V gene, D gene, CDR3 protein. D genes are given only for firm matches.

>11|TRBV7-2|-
ASSPDWVDTQY
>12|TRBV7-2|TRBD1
ASSFARGRETQY
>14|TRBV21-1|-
ASSKRSDRGRGEQY
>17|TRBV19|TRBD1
ASSIDHLGRGRPNYGYT
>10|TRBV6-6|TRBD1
ANRGQDTEAF
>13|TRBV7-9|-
ASSLAGAPGNTIY
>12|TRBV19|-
ASSIGRGNNEQF
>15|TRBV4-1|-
ASSQEWAQTYLYEQY
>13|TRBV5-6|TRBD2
ASSPGLAVHNEQF
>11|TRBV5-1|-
ASGGSGANVLT
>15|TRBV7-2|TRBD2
ASSPGLAGSGANVLT
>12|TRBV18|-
ASSPPGSDYEQY
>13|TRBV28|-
ASSQLQGRVEKLF
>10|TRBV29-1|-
SVVPDRETQY
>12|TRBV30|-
AWKEGAPTDTQY
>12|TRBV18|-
ASSLSDGSSEAF
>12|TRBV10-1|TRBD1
ASSQGASTDTQY
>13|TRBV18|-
ASSPGVAMNTEAF
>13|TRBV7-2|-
ASRSAKGGMGEQY
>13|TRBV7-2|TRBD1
ASSLDGQGAGPQH
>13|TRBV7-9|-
ASSPSWTTENIQY
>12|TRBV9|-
ASSLDTHTDTQY
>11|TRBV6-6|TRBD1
ASSRGLNTEAF
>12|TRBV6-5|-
ASSYSSGAIEQY
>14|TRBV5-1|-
ASSPDPFPGANVLT
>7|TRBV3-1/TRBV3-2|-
ASTGELF
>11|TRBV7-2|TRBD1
ASSRGREETQY
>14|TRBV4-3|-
ASSQTGRNSNQPQH
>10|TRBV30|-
AWADSTGELF
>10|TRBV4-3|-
ASSQGGGELF
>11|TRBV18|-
ASSVIRGETQY
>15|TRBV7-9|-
ASSPMGRTATNEKLF
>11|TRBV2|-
ASRSGLKGEQY
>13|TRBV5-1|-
ASSAGTVLHYGYT
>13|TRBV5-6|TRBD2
ASSLGLADEETQY
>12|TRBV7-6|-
ASSSDPSSYEQY
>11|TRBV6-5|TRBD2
ASTIAGGNEQF
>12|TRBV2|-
ASSRDSGANVLT
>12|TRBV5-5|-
ASSFQGMNQPQH
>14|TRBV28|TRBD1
ASGVLPGQGADTQY
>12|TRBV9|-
ASSVANSKETQY
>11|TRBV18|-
ASSPRITEEQY
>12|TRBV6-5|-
ASSYSRGAREQY
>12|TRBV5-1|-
ASSPGDSNQPQH
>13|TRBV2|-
ASSLTPGLQDEQY
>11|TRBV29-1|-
SVGQVYNSPLH
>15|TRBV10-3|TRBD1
AISESDWWQGDYEQY
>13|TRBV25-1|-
ASSPTKGQSGKLF
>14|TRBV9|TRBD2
ASSPRTSLGIYEQY
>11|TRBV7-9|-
ASSPGRQAEQY
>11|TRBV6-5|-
ASNPGGNQPQH
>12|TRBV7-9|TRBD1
ASSVGQGGSPLH
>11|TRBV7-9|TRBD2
ASTPASGGAQY
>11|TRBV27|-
ASSLSNGYEQY
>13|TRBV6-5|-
ASSYSHWTKETQY
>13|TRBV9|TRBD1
ASSSRTGENYGYT
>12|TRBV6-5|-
ASSPGAAGYGYT
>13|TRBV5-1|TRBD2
ASSPAGTRGYEQY
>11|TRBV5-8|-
ASSFGQTATQY